The entry below gives a single T cell receptor beta chain sequence along with its context. Its antigen remains unidentified. The sample belongs to a study of T cell repertoires in cytomegalovirus infection. For the study at large: In the study, CMV epitopes included recently identified HLA-C-restricted and well-studied HLA-B-restricted ones. Public TCR beta signatures indicated both CMV infection and matching HLA type. General study results and limits: Cumulated frequencies of public TCR beta families served to identify carriers of CMV plus the relevant HLA. Ex vivo responses were dominated by HLA-C-restricted CMV-specific TCR beta clonotypes.

The germline V and J ends were trimmed by 6 bases and 2 bases, with 14 bases remaining between them. The CDR3 has 15 residues. TCRdb reprocessed the reads via MiXCR and lists one record per CDR3 protein. The sample contains about 310,000 distinct CDR3 sequences, around a quarter of which appear only once. The clonotype was recovered from a human donor in good health (CMV status not recorded). Some clones in this sample may be carry-over from other donors' samples. The chain has TRBV12-3 or TRBV12-4 and TRBJ1-5, with no clear D. The specimen was cultured PBMCs, collected from culture after CMV antigen stimulation. Here the CDR3 reads CASSNSDLGNQPQHF. CDR3 DNA: TGTGCCAGCAGCAACTCGGACTTAGGCAATCAGCCCCAGCATTTT.